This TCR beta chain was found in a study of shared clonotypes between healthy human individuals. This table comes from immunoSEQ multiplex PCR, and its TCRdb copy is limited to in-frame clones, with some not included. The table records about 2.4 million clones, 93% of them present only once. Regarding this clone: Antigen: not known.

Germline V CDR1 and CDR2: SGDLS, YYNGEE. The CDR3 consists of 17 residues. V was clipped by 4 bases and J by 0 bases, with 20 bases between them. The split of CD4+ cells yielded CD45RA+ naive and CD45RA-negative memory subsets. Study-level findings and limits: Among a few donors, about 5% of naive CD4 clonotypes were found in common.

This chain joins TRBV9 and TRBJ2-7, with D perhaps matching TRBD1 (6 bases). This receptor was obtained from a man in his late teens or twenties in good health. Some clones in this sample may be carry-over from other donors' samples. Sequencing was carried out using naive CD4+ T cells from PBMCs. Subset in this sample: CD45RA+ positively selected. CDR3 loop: CASSPPGTGRSSYEQYF. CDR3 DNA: TGTGCCAGCAGCCCCCCGGGCACAGGGCGGAGCTCCTACGAGCAGTACTTC.